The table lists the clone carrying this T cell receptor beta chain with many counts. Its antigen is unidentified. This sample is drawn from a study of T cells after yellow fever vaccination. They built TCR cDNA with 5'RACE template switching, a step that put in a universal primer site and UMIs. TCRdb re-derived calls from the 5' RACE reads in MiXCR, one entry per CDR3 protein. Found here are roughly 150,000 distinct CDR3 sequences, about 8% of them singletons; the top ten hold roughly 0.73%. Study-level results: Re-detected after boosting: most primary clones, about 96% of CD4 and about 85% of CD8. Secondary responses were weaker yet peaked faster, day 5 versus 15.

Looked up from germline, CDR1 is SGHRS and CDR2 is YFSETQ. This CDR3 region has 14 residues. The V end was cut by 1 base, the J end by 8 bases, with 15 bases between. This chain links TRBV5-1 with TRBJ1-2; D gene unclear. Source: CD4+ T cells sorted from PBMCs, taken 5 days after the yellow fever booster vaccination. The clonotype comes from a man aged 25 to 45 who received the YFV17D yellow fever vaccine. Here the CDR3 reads CASSLNPAVKGYTF. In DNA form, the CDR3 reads TGCGCCAGCAGCTTGAATCCGGCAGTTAAGGGCTACACCTTC.